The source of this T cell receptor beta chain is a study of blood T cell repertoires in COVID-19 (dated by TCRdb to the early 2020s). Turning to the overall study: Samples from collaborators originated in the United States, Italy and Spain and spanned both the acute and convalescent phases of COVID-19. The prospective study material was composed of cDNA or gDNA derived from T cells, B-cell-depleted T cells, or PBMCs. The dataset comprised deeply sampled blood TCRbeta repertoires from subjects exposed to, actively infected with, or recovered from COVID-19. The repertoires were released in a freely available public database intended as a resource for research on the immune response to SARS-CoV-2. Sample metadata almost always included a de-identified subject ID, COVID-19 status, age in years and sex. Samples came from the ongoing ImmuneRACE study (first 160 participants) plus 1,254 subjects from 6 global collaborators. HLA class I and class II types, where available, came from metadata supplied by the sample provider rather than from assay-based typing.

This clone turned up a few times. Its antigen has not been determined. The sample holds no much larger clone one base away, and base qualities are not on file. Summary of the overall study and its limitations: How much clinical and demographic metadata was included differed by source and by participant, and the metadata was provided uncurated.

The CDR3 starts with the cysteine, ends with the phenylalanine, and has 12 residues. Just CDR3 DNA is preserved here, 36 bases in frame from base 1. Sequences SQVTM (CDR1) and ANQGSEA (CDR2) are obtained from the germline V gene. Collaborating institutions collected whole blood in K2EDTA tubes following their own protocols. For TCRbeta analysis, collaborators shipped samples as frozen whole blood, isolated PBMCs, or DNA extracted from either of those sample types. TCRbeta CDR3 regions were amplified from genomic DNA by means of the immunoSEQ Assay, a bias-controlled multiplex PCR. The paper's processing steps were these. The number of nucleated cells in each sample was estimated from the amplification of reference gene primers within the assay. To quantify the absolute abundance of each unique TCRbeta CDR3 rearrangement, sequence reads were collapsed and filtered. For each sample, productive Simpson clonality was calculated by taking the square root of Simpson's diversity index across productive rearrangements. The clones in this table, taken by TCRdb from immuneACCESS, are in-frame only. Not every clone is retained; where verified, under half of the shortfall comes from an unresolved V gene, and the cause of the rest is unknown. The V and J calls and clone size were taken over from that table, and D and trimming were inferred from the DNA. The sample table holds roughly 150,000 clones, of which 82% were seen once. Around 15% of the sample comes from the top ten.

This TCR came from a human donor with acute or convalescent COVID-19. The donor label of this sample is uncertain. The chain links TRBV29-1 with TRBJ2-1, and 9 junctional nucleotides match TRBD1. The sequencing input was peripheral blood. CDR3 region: CSAGQGYNEQFF. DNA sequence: TGCAGTGCGGGACAGGGTTACAATGAGCAGTTCTTC.